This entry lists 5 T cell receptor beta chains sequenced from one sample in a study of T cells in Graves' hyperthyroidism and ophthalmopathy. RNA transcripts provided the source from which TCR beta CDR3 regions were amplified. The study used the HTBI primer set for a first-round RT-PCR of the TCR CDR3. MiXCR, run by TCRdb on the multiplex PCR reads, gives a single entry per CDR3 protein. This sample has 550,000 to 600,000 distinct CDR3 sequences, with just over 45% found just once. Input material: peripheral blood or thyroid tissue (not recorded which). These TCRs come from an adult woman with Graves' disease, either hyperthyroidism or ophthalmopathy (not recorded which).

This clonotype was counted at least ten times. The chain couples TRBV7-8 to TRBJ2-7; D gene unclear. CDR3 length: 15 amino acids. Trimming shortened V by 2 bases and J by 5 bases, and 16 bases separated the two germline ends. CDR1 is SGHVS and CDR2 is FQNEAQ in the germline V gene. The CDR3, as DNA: TGTGCCAGCAGCTTATTCGACCACGCGACGGACGAGCAGTACTTC. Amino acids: CASSLFDHATDEQYF.

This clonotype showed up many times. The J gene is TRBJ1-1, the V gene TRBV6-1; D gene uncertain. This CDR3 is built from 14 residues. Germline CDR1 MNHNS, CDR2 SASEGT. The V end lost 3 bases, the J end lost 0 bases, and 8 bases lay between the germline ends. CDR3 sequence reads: CASSDGPMNTEAFF. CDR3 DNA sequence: TGTGCCAGCAGTGACGGTCCCATGAACACTGAAGCTTTCTTT.

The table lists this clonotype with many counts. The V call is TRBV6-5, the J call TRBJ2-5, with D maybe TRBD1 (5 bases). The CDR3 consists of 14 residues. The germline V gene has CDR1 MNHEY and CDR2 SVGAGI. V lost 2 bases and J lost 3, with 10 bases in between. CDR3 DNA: TGTGCCAGCAGTTACAGTCAGGGTGAAGAGACCCAGTACTTC. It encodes CASSYSQGEETQYF.

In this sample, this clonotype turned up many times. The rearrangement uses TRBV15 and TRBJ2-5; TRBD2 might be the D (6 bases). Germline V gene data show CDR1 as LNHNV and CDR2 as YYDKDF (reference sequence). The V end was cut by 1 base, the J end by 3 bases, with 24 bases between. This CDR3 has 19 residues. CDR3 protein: CATSRALPGRRTVKETQYF. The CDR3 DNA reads TGTGCCACCAGCAGAGCCTTGCCCGGGAGACGGACGGTCAAAGAGACCCAGTACTTC.

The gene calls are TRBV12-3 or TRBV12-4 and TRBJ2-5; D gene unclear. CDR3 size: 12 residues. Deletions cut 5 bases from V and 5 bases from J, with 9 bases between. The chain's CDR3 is CASSHRRETQYF. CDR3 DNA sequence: TGTGCCAGCAGTCATCGGCGGGAGACCCAGTACTTC.